The clone carrying this TCR beta chain was counted ten times or more. Its antigen remains unknown. The genes and germline here are from mouse. The read terminates 4 residues ahead of where the CDR3 ends, so the germline J gene completes it. This sample includes further DNA sequences coding for the same CDR3. The V gene lost 5 bases and the J gene lost 4 bases, with 12 bases spanning the gap. The CDR3 loop spans 13 amino acids. CDR1 and CDR2 from the germline V gene are NNHDY and SYVADS. Scientists pooled cutaneous lymph node cells and sorted them on CD4, CD8alpha, NKG2D, NKG2ACE and other markers. This sample is part of a study of CD8+ T cells in alopecia areata. As for the study in general: C3H/HeJ graft donors with spontaneous alopecia, aged roughly 6-13 months, supplied skin that was transplanted onto female C3H/HeJ mice aged roughly 6-11 weeks.

Findings and caveats of the study: It was lesional scalp, especially alopecia totalis/universalis, that showed higher clonality than normal scalp.

Reverse transcribed after extraction, RNA yielded cDNA as the sequencing template. Clones were read by immunoSEQ multiplex PCR, and TCRdb kept only the in-frame ones, dropping some. The counts give about 300,000 clones, none of them seen only once; approximately 1.2% is held by the top ten. The genes are TRBV13-3 and TRBJ1-2; D might be TRBD1 (6 bases). This clonotype was obtained from a C3H/HeJ mouse with alopecia areata. The MHC haplotype of this mouse line is H2-k. Sequencing was carried out using CD4+ T cells sorted from a lymph node. The part of the CDR3 DNA that was read is TGTGCCAGCAGGCCACAGGGAGGCTCC. This translates into CASRPQGGS. The entire CDR3 sequence reads CASRPQGGSDYTF.